These T cell receptor beta chains were read from a single sample in a study of CD8+CD57+ T cells in acquired aplastic anemia. TCRdb reprocessed the reads via MiXCR and lists one record per CDR3 protein. The sample holds around 51,000 distinct CDR3 sequences, approximately 78% seen once. The sample taken for sequencing was sorted CD4+, CD8+, or CD8+CD57+ T cells (not recorded which) from PBMCs. The receptors come from a human donor in good health, serving as a control. CDR3s leave out the opening cysteine and the closing phenylalanine or tryptophan. Size is omitted from some rows. Given values are once, few, many or a class for expanded clones.

clone size	V gene	J gene	CDR3 protein
-	TRBV2	TRBJ1-2	ASSSGTGGNYGYT
-	TRBV30	TRBJ2-1	AWSFVQNVRDNEQF
-	TRBV20-1	TRBJ2-6	SAREGSGANVLT
few	TRBV7-6	TRBJ1-1	ASSYLMNTEAF
few	TRBV9	TRBJ1-6	ASSADSASYNSPLH
once	TRBV2	TRBJ2-3	ASSEEAGGADTQY
-	TRBV19	TRBJ1-1	AAREEGRVEAF
many	TRBV28	TRBJ2-2	ASSLGSGELF
-	TRBV5-1	TRBJ2-7	ASSTRQGNEQY
-	TRBV2	TRBJ2-2	ASRKDRITGELF
-	TRBV7-2	TRBJ2-3	ASSTDTDTQY
-	TRBV7-9	TRBJ1-5	ASSLTMDQPQH
-	TRBV7-2	TRBJ2-1	ASSFSVEQF
once	TRBV5-1	TRBJ2-7	ASSLGPMLTGAYEQY
-	TRBV29-1	TRBJ2-7	SVEGGTPYEQY
-	TRBV20-1	TRBJ1-6	SAKGSPLH
few	TRBV25-1	TRBJ2-1	ASSEWDTSWEQF
-	TRBV10-3	TRBJ1-2	AIRRGVNYGYT
-	TRBV20-1	TRBJ1-6	SATPGGNSPLH
-	TRBV9	TRBJ1-3	ASSVSSSGNTIY
-	TRBV2	TRBJ2-3	ASRSGRAPDTQY
few	TRBV7-9	TRBJ2-5	ASSSQETQY
-	TRBV19	TRBJ1-5	ASSTGIHSNQPQH
-	TRBV7-9	TRBJ2-7	ASSAGDGTYEQY
-	TRBV7-2	TRBJ2-1	ASSFAGGHGSYNEQF
-	TRBV10-3	TRBJ2-3	AISGGQPPTSTDTQY
-	TRBV24-1	TRBJ2-1	ATSDPSREGSYNEQF
-	TRBV20-1	TRBJ1-1	SASGQGAGNTEAF
-	TRBV7-9	TRBJ1-2	ASTTAAYGYT
-	TRBV29-1	TRBJ2-2	SVEGGSGGQVF
few	TRBV9	TRBJ2-4	ASSGEGAKNIQY
medium-sized	TRBV6-1	TRBJ2-7	ASSESDSYEQY
-	TRBV7-9	TRBJ2-7	ASSSGKTGVGSYEQY
few	TRBV2	TRBJ2-7	ASSEGQYLHEQY
few	TRBV19	TRBJ2-7	ASKPLHRVTYEQY
few	TRBV29-1	TRBJ1-1	SVEDGRGSTEAF
many	TRBV7-2	TRBJ2-4	ASSFQSTSGRSKNIQY
-	TRBV6-1	TRBJ2-7	ASSESGSEQY
-	TRBV7-3	TRBJ2-7	ASSLSGAGGYEQY
-	TRBV2	TRBJ2-3	ASSAGTDTQY
-	TRBV7-6	TRBJ2-5	ASSPISGTGFD
-	TRBV7-6	TRBJ2-3	ASSPSGSDTQY
-	TRBV25-1	TRBJ1-2	ASSEFYRDGGYT
many	TRBV30	TRBJ1-1	AWSVRRGEAF
-	TRBV7-6	TRBJ2-7	ASSARSGRNYEQY
many	TRBV20-1	TRBJ2-5	SARDLGTGVRETQY
-	TRBV4-1	TRBJ2-1	ASSQDLAGKFNNEQF
-	TRBV20-1	TRBJ2-7	SASFGTEPPEQY
-	TRBV24-1	TRBJ1-2	ATRDLRQGVNYGYT
-	TRBV9	TRBJ1-6	ASSVGQSPLH
-	TRBV10-2	TRBJ1-2	ASSDGAYGYT
-	TRBV4-1	TRBJ2-7	ASSQGQTYEQY
-	TRBV15	TRBJ2-6	ATSRGRPGGEA
few	TRBV2	TRBJ1-2	ASSPSTDLLT
-	TRBV7-8	TRBJ1-6	ASSPDSPLH
-	TRBV2	TRBJ1-1	ASTLTEAF
-	TRBV5-1	TRBJ1-5	ASSPSGRNQPQH